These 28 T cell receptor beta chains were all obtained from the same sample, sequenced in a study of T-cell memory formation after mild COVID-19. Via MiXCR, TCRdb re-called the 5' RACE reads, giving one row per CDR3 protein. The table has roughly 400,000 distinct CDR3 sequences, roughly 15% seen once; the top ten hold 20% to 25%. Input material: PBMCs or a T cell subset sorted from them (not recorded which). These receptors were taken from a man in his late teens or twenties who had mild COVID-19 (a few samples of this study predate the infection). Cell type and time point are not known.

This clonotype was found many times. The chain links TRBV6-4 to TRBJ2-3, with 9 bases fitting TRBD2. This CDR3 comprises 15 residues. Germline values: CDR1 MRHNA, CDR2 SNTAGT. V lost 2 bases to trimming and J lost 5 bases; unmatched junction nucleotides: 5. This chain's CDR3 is CASSDGAGGQDTQYF. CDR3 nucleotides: TGTGCCAGCAGTGACGGTGCGGGGGGGCAAGATACGCAGTATTTT.

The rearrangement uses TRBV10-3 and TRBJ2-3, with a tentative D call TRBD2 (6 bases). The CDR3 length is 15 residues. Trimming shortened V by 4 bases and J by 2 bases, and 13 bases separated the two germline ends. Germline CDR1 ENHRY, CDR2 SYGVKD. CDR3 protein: CAISGRDSYTDTQYF. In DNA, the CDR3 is TGTGCCATCAGTGGCCGGGACTCGTACACAGATACGCAGTATTTT.

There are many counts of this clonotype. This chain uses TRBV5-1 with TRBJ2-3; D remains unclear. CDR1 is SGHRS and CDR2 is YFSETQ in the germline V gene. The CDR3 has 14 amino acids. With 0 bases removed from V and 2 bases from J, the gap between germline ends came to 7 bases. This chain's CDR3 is CASSLDFFTDTQYF. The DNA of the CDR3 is TGCGCCAGCAGCTTGGACTTCTTCACAGATACGCAGTATTTT. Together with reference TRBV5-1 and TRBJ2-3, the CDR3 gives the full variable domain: KAGVTQTPRYLIKTRGQQVTLSCSPISGHRSVSWYQQTPGQGLQFLFEYFSETQRNKGNFPGRFSGRQFSNSRSEMNVSTLELGDSALYLCASSLDFFTDTQYFGPGTRLTVL.

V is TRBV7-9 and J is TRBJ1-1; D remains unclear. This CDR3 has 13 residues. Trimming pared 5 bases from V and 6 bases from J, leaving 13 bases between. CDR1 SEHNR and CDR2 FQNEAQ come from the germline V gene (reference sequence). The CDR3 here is CASSPRGQAEAFF. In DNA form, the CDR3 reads TGTGCCAGCAGCCCGCGGGGTCAGGCTGAAGCTTTCTTT. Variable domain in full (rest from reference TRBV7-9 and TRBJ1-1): DTGVSQNPRHKITKRGQNVTFRCDPISEHNRLYWYRQTLGQGPEFLTYFQNEAQLEKSRLLSDRFSAERPKGSFSTLEIQRTEQGDSAMYLCASSPRGQAEAFFGQGTRLTVV.

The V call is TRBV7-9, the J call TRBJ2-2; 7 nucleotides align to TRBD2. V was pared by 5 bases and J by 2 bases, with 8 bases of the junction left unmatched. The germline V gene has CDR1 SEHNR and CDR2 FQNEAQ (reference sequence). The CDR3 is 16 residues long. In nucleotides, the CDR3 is TGTGCCAGCAGCCGTCCGGGACTACGCAACACCGGGGAGCTGTTTTTT. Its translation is CASSRPGLRNTGELFF.

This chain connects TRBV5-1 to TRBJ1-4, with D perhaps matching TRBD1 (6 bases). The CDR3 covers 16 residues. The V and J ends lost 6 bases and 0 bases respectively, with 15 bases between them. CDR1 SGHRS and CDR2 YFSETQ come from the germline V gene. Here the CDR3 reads CASTPTGPATNEKLFF. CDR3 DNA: TGCGCCAGCACCCCAACAGGGCCCGCAACTAATGAAAAACTGTTTTTT.

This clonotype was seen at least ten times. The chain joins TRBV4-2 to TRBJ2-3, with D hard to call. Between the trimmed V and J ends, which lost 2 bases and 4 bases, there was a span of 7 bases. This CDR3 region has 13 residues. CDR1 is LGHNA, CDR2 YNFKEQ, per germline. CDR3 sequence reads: CASSQPGSDTQYF. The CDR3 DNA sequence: TGTGCCAGCAGCCAACCCGGATCAGATACGCAGTATTTT.

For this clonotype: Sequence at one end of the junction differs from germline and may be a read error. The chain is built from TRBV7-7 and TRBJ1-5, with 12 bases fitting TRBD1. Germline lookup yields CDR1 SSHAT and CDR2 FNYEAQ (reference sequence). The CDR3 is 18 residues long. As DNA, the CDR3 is TGTGCTAGCAGCAAGCCGGGACAGGGGGCCCTTAGCAATCAGCCCCAGCATTTT. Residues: CASSKPGQGALSNQPQHF.

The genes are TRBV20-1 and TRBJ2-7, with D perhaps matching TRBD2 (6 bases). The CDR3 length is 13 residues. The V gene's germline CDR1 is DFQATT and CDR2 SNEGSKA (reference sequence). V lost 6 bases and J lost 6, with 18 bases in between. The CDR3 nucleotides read TGCAGTGCCGCCTACCCTGGGACTTCCGAGCAGTACGTC. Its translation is CSAAYPGTSEQYV.

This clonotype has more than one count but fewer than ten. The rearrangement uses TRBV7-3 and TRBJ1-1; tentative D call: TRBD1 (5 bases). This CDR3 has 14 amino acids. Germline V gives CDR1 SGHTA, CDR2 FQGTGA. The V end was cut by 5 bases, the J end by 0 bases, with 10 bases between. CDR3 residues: CASSATALNTEAFF. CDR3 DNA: TGTGCCAGCAGCGCGACAGCTTTGAACACTGAAGCTTTCTTT.

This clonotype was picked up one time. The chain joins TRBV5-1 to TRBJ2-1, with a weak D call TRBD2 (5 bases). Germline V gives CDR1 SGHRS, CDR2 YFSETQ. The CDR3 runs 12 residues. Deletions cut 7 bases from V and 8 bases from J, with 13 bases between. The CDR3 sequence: CASAYGNHEQFF. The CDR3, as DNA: TGCGCCAGCGCCTACGGGAACCATGAGCAGTTCTTC.

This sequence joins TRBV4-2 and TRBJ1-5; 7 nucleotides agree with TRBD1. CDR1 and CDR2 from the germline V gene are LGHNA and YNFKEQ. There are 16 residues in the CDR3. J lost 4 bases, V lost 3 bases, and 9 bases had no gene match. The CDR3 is CASSQEDRASNQPQHF. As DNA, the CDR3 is TGTGCCAGCAGCCAGGAAGACAGGGCTTCAAATCAGCCCCAGCATTTT.

The CDR3 DNA reads TGTGCCAGTAGTAGATGGCTGGAGAGCAATCAGCCCCAGCATTTT. Protein: CASSRWLESNQPQHF. V usage is TRBV19 and J usage is TRBJ1-5; D uncertain. There are 15 residues in the CDR3. V was clipped by 4 bases and J by 1 base, with 11 bases between them. Germline V gene lookup returns CDR1 LNHDA and CDR2 SQIVND (reference sequence).

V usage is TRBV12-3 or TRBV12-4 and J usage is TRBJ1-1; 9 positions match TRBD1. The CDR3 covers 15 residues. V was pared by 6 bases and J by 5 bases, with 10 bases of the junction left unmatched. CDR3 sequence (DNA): TGTGCCAGCAGGAGGCTCACAGGGGGCGAAACTGAAGCTTTCTTT. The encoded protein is CASRRLTGGETEAFF.

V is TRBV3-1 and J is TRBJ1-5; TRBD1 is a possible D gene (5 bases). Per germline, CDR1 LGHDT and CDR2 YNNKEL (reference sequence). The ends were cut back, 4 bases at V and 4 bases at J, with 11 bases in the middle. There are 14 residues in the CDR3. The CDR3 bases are TGTGCCAGCAGCCCATATGGGGGAAATCAGCCCCAGCATTTT. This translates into CASSPYGGNQPQHF.

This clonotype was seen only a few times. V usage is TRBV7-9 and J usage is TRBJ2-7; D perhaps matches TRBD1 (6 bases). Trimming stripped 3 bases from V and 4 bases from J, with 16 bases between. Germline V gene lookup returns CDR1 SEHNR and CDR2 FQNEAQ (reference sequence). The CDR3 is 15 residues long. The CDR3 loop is CASSFSRDTRYEQYF. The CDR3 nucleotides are TGTGCCAGCAGCTTTAGCCGGGACACCAGATACGAGCAGTACTTC.

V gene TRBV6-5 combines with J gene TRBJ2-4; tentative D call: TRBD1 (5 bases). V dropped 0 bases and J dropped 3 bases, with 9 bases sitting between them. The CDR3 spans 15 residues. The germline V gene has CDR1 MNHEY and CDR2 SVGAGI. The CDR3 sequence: CASSYSQEHKNIQYF. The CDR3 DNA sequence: TGTGCCAGCAGTTACTCACAGGAGCACAAAAACATTCAGTACTTC.

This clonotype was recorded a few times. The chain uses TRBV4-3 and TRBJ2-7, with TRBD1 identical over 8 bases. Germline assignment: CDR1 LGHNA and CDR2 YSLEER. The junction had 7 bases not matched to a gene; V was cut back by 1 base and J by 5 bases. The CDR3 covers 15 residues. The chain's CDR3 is CASSQVWTGFDEQYF. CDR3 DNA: TGCGCCAGCAGCCAAGTATGGACAGGGTTTGACGAGCAGTACTTC.

CDR3 in amino acids: CASSSTGIWTDTQYF. DNA of the CDR3: TGTGCCAGCAGCTCTACAGGGATATGGACAGATACGCAGTATTTT. The genes are TRBV5-6 and TRBJ2-3; maybe TRBD1 (6 bases). Trimming shortened V by 3 bases and J by 3 bases, and 14 bases separated the two germline ends. Germline loops: CDR1 SGHDT, CDR2 YYEEEE. The CDR3 is made up of 15 amino acids.

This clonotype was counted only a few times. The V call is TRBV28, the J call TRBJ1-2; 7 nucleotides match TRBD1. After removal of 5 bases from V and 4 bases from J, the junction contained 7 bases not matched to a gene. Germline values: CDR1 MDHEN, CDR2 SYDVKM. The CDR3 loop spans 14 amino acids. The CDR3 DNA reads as TGTGCCAGCAGTAACCGACAGGGAACCTATGGCTACACCTTC. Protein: CASSNRQGTYGYTF.

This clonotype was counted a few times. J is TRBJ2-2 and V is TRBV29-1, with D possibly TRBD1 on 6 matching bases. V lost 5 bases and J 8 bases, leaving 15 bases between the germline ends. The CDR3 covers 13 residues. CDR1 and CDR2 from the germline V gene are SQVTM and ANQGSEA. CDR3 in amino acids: CSVTDRFSGELFF. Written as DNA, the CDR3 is TGCAGCGTTACTGACAGGTTTTCAGGGGAGCTGTTTTTT.

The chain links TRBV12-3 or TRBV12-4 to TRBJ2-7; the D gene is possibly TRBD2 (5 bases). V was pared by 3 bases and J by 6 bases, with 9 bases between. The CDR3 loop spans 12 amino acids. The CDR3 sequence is CASSLPSSEQYF. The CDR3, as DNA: TGTGCCAGCAGTTTGCCTAGCAGCGAGCAGTACTTC.

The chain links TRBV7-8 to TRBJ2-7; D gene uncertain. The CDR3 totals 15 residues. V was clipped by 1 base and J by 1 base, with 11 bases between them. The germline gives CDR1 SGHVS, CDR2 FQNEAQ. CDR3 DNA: TGTGCCAGCAGCTTAGTTCCCAGCAGGTCCTACGAGCAGTACGTC. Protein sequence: CASSLVPSRSYEQYV.

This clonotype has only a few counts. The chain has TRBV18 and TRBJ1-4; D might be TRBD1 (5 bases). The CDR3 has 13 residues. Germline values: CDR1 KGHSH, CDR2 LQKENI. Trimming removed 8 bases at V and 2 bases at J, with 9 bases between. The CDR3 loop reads CASTRGTNEKLFF. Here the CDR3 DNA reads TGTGCCAGCACTCGGGGGACTAATGAAAAACTGTTTTTT.

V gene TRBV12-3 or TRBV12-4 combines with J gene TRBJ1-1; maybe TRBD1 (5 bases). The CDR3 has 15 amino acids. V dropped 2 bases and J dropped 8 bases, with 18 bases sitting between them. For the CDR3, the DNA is TGTGCCAGCAGTTTAATTGCGGGGCTCACAGTAGAAGCTTTCTTT. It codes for CASSLIAGLTVEAFF.

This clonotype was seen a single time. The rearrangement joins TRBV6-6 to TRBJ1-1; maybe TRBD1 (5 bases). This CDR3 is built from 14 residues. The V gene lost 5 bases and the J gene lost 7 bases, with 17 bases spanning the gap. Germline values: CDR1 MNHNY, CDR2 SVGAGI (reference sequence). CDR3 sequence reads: CASSTWTSRGEAFF. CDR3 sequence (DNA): TGTGCCAGCAGTACTTGGACATCTAGGGGTGAAGCTTTCTTT.

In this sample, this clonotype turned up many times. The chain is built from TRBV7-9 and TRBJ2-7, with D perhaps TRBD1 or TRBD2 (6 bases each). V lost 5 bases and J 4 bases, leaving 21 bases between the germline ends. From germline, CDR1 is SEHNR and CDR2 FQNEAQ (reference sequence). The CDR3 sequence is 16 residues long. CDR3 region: CASSPYRGRGGYEQYF. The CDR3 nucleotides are TGTGCCAGCAGCCCGTATAGAGGAAGAGGGGGGTACGAGCAGTACTTC.

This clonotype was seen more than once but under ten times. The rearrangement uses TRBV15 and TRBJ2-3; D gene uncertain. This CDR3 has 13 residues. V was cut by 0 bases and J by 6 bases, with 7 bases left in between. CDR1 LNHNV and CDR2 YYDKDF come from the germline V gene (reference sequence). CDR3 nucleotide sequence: TGTGCCACCAGCAGAGATCGCCCTGATACGCAGTATTTT. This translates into CATSRDRPDTQYF.